Below are 8 T cell receptor beta chains sequenced from a single sample in a study of blood T cell repertoires in COVID-19. The table came from immunoSEQ multiplex PCR; TCRdb's copy has only in-frame clones and leaves some out. The data show 250,000 to 350,000 clones, around 83% seen once. The sequenced material came from peripheral blood. The receptors stem from a woman aged 45-60 years with acute or convalescent COVID-19.

The gene calls are TRBV21-1 and TRBJ1-2; TRBD1, the table's D call, lacks a check against the DNA. TRBV21-1 is marked as a pseudogene. CDR3 length equals 15 residues. Here the CDR3 DNA reads TGTGCCAGCAGCAAAGTGGGACAGCCTAACTATGGCTACACCTTC. Its translation is CASSKVGQPNYGYTF.

V is TRBV5-1 and J is TRBJ2-3, with D perhaps matching TRBD1 (6 bases). The CDR3 sequence is 14 residues long. The ends were cut back, 9 bases at V and 4 bases at J, with 18 bases in the middle. CDR1 is SGHRS and CDR2 is YFSETQ in the germline V gene. CDR3 loop: CATASSGVADTQYF. DNA of the CDR3: TGCGCCACCGCATCGTCAGGGGTCGCAGATACGCAGTATTTT.

The chain combines TRBV5-4 with TRBJ1-5; a weak D match, TRBD1 (6 bases). Deletions cut 0 bases from V and 4 bases from J, with 17 bases between. Germline CDR1 and CDR2: SGHNT and YYREEE (reference sequence). CDR3 length equals 17 residues. The CDR3 loop reads CASSLDGGGRVNQPQHF. The CDR3 DNA follows: TGTGCCAGCAGCTTGGACGGGGGGGGCAGGGTAAATCAGCCCCAGCATTTT. The full variable domain, its missing parts supplied by reference TRBV5-4 and TRBJ1-5, is ETGVTQSPTHLIKTRGQQVTLRCSSQSGHNTVSWYQQALGQGPQFIFQYYREEENGRGNFPPRFSGLQFPNYSSELNVNALELDDSALYLCASSLDGGGRVNQPQHFGDGTRLSIL.

V usage is TRBV12-3 or TRBV12-4 and J usage is TRBJ1-5; possible D gene TRBD1, 5 bases. CDR3 length: 12 residues. V lost 6 bases to trimming and J lost 7 bases, with 10 bases between them. The CDR3 region is CASSPGLQPQHF. The CDR3 DNA follows: TGTGCCAGCAGCCCAGGGTTGCAGCCCCAGCATTTT.

The rearrangement links TRBV6-5 to TRBJ2-7; D is unclear. The CDR3 loop spans 14 amino acids. The germline V and J ends were trimmed by 2 bases and 6 bases, with 14 bases remaining between them. Germline V CDR1 and CDR2: MNHEY, SVGAGI. CDR3 DNA sequence: TGTGCCAGCAGTTACAACAGAGCCCCCTCCGAGCAGTACTTC. Amino acid sequence: CASSYNRAPSEQYF.

The chain carries TRBV12-3 or TRBV12-4 and TRBJ1-1; D is unresolved. The CDR3 contains 11 residues. Trimming shortened V by 6 bases and J by 7 bases, and 9 bases separated the two germline ends. The CDR3, as DNA: TGTGCCAGCAGAAACAGCGGTGAAGCTTTCTTT. Its translation: CASRNSGEAFF.

The chain carries TRBV15 and TRBJ1-2, with D possibly matching TRBD1 (6 bases). V was pared by 3 bases and J by 2 bases, with 10 bases between. The CDR3 has 14 residues. Germline CDR1 reads LNHNV; CDR2 reads YYDKDF (reference sequence). CDR3 nucleotide sequence: TGTGCCACCAGCAGTGGGGGCCAGAACTATGGCTACACCTTC. Translation gives CATSSGGQNYGYTF.

The chain is built from TRBV4-3 and TRBJ1-1, with a tentative D call TRBD1 (6 bases). From germline, CDR1 is LGHNA and CDR2 YSLEER. The length of the CDR3 is 13 residues. V gave up 1 base and J gave up 8 bases, with 11 bases separating them. The CDR3 is CASSQGRGQEAFF. The CDR3 DNA follows: TGCGCCAGCAGCCAAGGCAGGGGCCAAGAAGCTTTCTTT.